This TCR beta chain is drawn from a study of shared clonotypes between healthy human individuals. Overall study findings and caveats: In this cohort, only blood was sampled, and tissue repertoires likely differ. The naive CD4 repertoires of a handful of donors were compared, and roughly 5% of clonotypes were shared.

In the original workflow: Without quality scores, immunoSEQ junctional reads could not be filtered like full-length reads. Profiling relied on immunoSEQ multiplex PCR, and the TCRdb table lists in-frame clones only, not all of them. The V and J calls and the clone size are those of that table, but D and trimming were determined from the DNA. The sample includes about 1 million clones, around four fifths of them seen just once. This clone was counted only a few times. The antigen remains unidentified. Germline CDR1 is KGHSH and CDR2 is LQKENI. The CDR3 has 16 amino acids. V gave up 3 bases and J gave up 0 bases, with 12 bases separating them.

This sequence originates from a man aged 18 to 29 in good health. This rearrangement joins TRBV18 to TRBJ1-3; no clear D gene. The sequencing input was memory CD4+ T cells sorted from blood. Subset reported: CD45RA-negative fraction. The CDR3: CASSPELTSSGNTIYF. The CDR3 DNA sequence: TGTGCCAGCTCACCTGAACTCACTAGCTCTGGAAACACCATATATTTT.